The clone carrying this T cell receptor (beta chain) was found a few times. The target antigen is unknown. The sample originates from a study of response to subunit inactivated influenza vaccine. V gave up 1 base and J gave up 5 bases, with 11 bases separating them. The CDR3 is 13 residues long. The germline gives CDR1 GTSNPN, CDR2 SVGIG (reference sequence). TCRdb re-analysed the RT-PCR reads in MiXCR, keeping a single row per CDR3 protein. The table lists a few hundred thousand distinct CDR3 sequences, around 10% of them singletons. Overall study results and limits: It was suggested by the authors that few new T cells are recruited by each seasonal influenza vaccination.

These same records also appear under a second study, on T cells expressing NK-cell markers. That source reports: The authors generated TCR beta cDNA through 5'RACE template switching with UMIs. Sorted CD3+CD56-NKG2C+, CD3+CD56+NKG2C+ and CD3+CD56+NKG2C- T cells supplied the TCR beta repertoires. In several experiments, sorting was confined to alpha-beta TCR T cells through use of an anti-gamma-delta TCR antibody.

The V call is TRBV30, the J call TRBJ2-5; the D is unclear. Material: PBMCs from blood, obtained on the day of vaccination. The sequence derives from a man aged 50 or older who received an inactivated influenza vaccine. The CDR3 region has the DNA TGTGCCTGGAGTGCGTTAGATTTGGAGACCCAGTACTTC. Translating gives CAWSALDLETQYF.